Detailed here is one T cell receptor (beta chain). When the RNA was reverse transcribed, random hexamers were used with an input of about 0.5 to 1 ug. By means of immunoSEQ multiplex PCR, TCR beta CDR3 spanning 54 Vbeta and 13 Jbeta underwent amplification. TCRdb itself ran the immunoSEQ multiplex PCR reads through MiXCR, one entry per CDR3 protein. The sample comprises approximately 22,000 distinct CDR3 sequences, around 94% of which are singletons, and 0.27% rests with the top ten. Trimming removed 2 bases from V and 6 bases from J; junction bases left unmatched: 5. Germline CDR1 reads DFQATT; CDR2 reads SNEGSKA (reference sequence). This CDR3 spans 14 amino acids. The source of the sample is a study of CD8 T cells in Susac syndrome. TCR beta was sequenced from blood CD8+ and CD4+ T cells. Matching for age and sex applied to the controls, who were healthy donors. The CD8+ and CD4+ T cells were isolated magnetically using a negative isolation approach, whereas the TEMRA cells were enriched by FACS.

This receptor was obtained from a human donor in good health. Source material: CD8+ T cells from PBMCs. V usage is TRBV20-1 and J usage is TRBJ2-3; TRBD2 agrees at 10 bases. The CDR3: CSARLAGDPDTQYF. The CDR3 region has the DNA TGCAGTGCTAGACTAGCGGGGGACCCCGATACGCAGTATTTT.